The rows below give T cell receptor beta chains drawn from one sample of a study of blood T cell repertoires in COVID-19. Profiling relied on immunoSEQ multiplex PCR, and the TCRdb table lists in-frame clones only, not all of them. The table lists roughly 230,000 clones, approximately 85% of them singletons. Sequenced: PBMCs or T cells enriched from blood (not recorded which). Receptors were obtained from a woman between 50 and 59 years old who had been exposed to COVID-19. Both conserved end residues are part of each CDR3. Fields, in order: V gene, CDR3 length, CDR3 protein.

>TRBV5-4|15
CASSKGDLAKNIQYF
>TRBV28|13
CASRRTGRQPQHF
>TRBV5-1|15
CASSLGQGGRDGYTF
>TRBV4-1|17
CASSQPPRGRSTGELFF
>TRBV15|16
CATSRDGTGVPGELFF
>TRBV10-3|15
CAIGNEDRHANEQYF
>TRBV27|14
CASSLGTGNSPLHF
>TRBV18|17
CASSPPTGGVAGNTIYF
>TRBV6-5|16
CASSSPPGAGNTEAFF
>TRBV10-1|13
CASSSDYNQPQHF
>TRBV7-9|14
CASSTEGQRYGYTF
>TRBV5-6|14
CASSFRGHNYGYTF
>TRBV6-1|16
CASSDQGQGAPHGYTF
>TRBV7-8|14
CASGERGLGTEAFF
>TRBV2|16
CASSPLAGLAKNIQYF
>TRBV27|14
CASSPQGARTEAFF
>TRBV5-1|15
CASSLQVPQGKPQYF
>TRBV29-1|10
CSVKTVEAFF
>TRBV9|15
CASSDRTALLGGYTF
>TRBV24-1|14
CATSDGVTGTEAFF
>TRBV20-1|11
CSARSGTEAFF
>TRBV14|17
CASSQVPEIAGEETQYF
>TRBV6-5|12
CATRDRSYEQYF
>TRBV6-5|14
CASSYGAKEKSYTF
>TRBV24-1|15
CATSDAQGAGYGYTF
>TRBV3-1/TRBV3-2|19
CASSRHLAGGLISTDTQYF
>TRBV6-2/TRBV6-3|18
CASSIPGTGAPGANVLTF
>TRBV6-2/TRBV6-3|15
CASSRLQGEGQPQHF
>TRBV14|14
CASSQESGTYEQYF
>TRBV11-1|16
CASSLGGGRLNTEAFF
>TRBV3-1/TRBV3-2|14
CASSSSGTLQGYTF
>TRBV11-2|15
CASSLWTVRSGELFF
>TRBV2|15
CASRRTGSEYQPQHF
>TRBV18|15
CASSLGQVVTGELFF
>TRBV2|14
CASSGGQGNQPQHF
>TRBV3-1/TRBV3-2|15
CASSQDSLPGGRAFF
>TRBV9|13
CASSVEEGSGYTF
>TRBV5-4|15
CASSLEGQGVVGYTF
>TRBV11-3|16
CASSSARIASNQPQHF
>TRBV10-3|14
CAISESLGLQPQHF
>TRBV3-1/TRBV3-2|13
CASSAHRVDGYTF
>TRBV19|12
CASCYPGQEAFF
>TRBV28|13
CASSGHTNYGYTF
>TRBV3-1/TRBV3-2|17
CASSQGDSGLRVYGYTF
>TRBV19|15
CASSPADGNRETQYF
>TRBV28|13
CASRGTGDSPLHF
>TRBV7-9|14
CASSLDSGTDTQYF